This is a list of T cell receptor beta chains from one sample in a study of blood T cell repertoires in COVID-19. Method: immunoSEQ multiplex PCR; TCRdb's copy keeps in-frame clones and lacks some. Here the sample spans around 190,000 clones, roughly nine tenths being singletons. The sample comprised PBMCs or T cells enriched from blood (not recorded which). Source of these receptors: a woman between 40 and 50 years old in a cohort exposed to, infected with or recovered from COVID-19 (not recorded which). The CDR3 runs from the conserved cysteine through the conserved F or W. The D gene is left open where the match is weak. Part of the rows lack a size; the others show once, few, many or a class for expanded clones.

NA	TRBJ1-1	TRBV6-5	few	CASSFPGTEAFF	TGTGCCAGCAGTTTTCCAGGAACTGAAGCTTTCTTT
TRBD1	TRBJ2-5	TRBV7-6	NA	CASSLGPVGTGPETQYF	TGTGCCAGCAGCTTAGGCCCGGTGGGGACAGGGCCAGAGACCCAGTACTTC
NA	TRBJ2-5	TRBV6-5	NA	CASSNRMQETQYF	TGTGCCAGCAGCAACAGGATGCAAGAGACCCAGTACTTC
NA	TRBJ1-4	TRBV4-1	NA	CASTGESASEKLFF	TGCGCCAGCACCGGGGAGTCGGCTTCTGAAAAACTGTTTTTT
TRBD2	TRBJ2-2	TRBV27	NA	CASSLYLRGGPITGELFF	TGTGCCAGCAGTTTATATCTCCGGGGGGGGCCGATCACCGGGGAGCTGTTTTTT
NA	TRBJ2-2	TRBV10-2	once	CASTIFGGRDTGELFF	TGCGCCAGCACCATCTTCGGCGGGCGAGACACCGGGGAGCTGTTTTTT
NA	TRBJ2-7	TRBV3-1/TRBV3-2	NA	CASSWSISAYEQYF	TGTGCCAGCAGTTGGAGTATATCGGCCTACGAGCAGTACTTC
NA	TRBJ2-2	TRBV7-9	NA	CASEGAVTGELFF	TGTGCCAGCGAGGGCGCTGTCACCGGGGAGCTGTTTTTT
NA	TRBJ1-1	TRBV27	NA	CASSLNEGGNTEAFF	TGTGCCAGCAGTTTAAACGAGGGCGGGAACACTGAAGCTTTCTTT
TRBD1	TRBJ2-1	TRBV5-1	NA	CASSFRQGVGNEQFF	TGCGCCAGCAGCTTCCGACAGGGAGTGGGCAATGAGCAGTTCTTC
NA	TRBJ2-1	TRBV6-5	NA	CASRAGTGSYNEQFF	TGTGCCAGCAGGGCGGGAACGGGCTCCTACAATGAGCAGTTCTTC
NA	TRBJ2-5	TRBV19	NA	CATSDRRRETQYF	TGTGCCACTTCCGACAGGCGGCGAGAGACCCAGTACTTC
NA	TRBJ1-1	TRBV2	NA	CASSALTGNTEAFF	TGTGCCAGCAGCGCCCTTACAGGGAACACTGAAGCTTTCTTT
TRBD2	TRBJ2-7	TRBV6-6	NA	CASSLQQAAGEVYEQYF	TGTGCCAGCAGTCTCCAACAGGCAGCGGGAGAAGTCTACGAGCAGTACTTC
NA	TRBJ2-2	TRBV6-5	NA	CASSLQGGTGELFF	TGTGCCAGCAGTCTACAGGGGGGGACCGGGGAGCTGTTTTTT
TRBD1	TRBJ2-5	TRBV12-3/TRBV12-4	NA	CASSLAWTGRQYF	TGTGCCAGCAGTTTAGCCTGGACAGGCCGGCAGTACTTC
NA	TRBJ2-3	TRBV27	once	CASSFNARGTDTQYF	TGTGCCAGCAGTTTCAATGCACGGGGCACAGATACGCAGTATTTT
NA	TRBJ1-3	TRBV9	NA	CASSANGGAGNTIYF	TGTGCCAGCAGCGCTAACGGCGGCGCTGGAAACACCATATATTTT
NA	TRBJ2-7	TRBV19	NA	CASSISPLRAYSYEQYF	TGTGCCAGTAGTATATCCCCCCTGCGGGCTTACTCCTACGAGCAGTACTTC
NA	TRBJ2-7	TRBV9	NA	CASTSGKQPYEQYF	TGTGCCAGCACCTCCGGGAAACAGCCCTACGAGCAGTACTTC
NA	TRBJ1-1	TRBV15	NA	CATSTWGLPNTEAFF	TGTGCCACCAGCACCTGGGGGCTGCCGAACACTGAAGCTTTCTTT
TRBD1	TRBJ2-2	TRBV6-2/TRBV6-3	few	CASSHSSGTGGTPINTGELFF	TGTGCCAGCAGCCACTCCTCCGGGACAGGGGGCACTCCTATAAACACCGGGGAGCTGTTTTTT
NA	TRBJ1-1	TRBV27	NA	CASSLSGAGNTEAFF	TGTGCCAGCAGTTTATCGGGGGCGGGGAACACTGAAGCTTTCTTT
NA	TRBJ1-6	TRBV10-2	NA	CASSEPVNNSPLHF	TGCGCCAGCAGTGAGCCAGTGAATAATTCACCCCTCCACTTT
NA	TRBJ1-2	TRBV24-1	NA	CATSQTGLYGYTF	TGTGCCACCAGCCAGACCGGACTCTATGGCTACACCTTC
TRBD1	TRBJ2-7	TRBV11-3	NA	CASRLRTGYSYEQYF	TGTGCCAGCAGATTACGGACAGGCTACTCCTACGAGCAGTACTTC
TRBD1	TRBJ1-6	TRBV19	NA	CASREDRGRRSPLHF	TGTGCCAGCCGAGAGGACAGGGGCCGTCGATCACCCCTCCACTTT
NA	TRBJ2-1	TRBV3-1/TRBV3-2	NA	CASSRLSGNVDEQFF	TGTGCCAGCAGCAGACTCAGTGGTAACGTCGATGAGCAGTTCTTC
NA	TRBJ1-1	TRBV2	NA	CASSDLTQGPEAFF	TGTGCCAGCAGTGACCTCACACAGGGTCCTGAAGCTTTCTTT
NA	TRBJ1-1	TRBV7-2	NA	CASSLAGGNTEAFF	TGTGCCAGCAGCTTGGCGGGGGGGAACACTGAAGCTTTCTTT
NA	TRBJ2-7	TRBV5-4	NA	CASSRDSHPYEQYF	TGTGCCAGCAGCCGCGATAGTCACCCCTACGAGCAGTACTTC
NA	TRBJ2-1	TRBV4-1	once	CASTILATSSYNEQFF	TGCGCCAGCACAATCCTGGCGACTAGCTCCTACAATGAGCAGTTCTTC
TRBD1	TRBJ1-2	TRBV19	NA	CASSIDLAGGAVGYTF	TGTGCCAGTAGTATAGATCTCGCAGGGGGCGCGGTTGGCTACACCTTC
NA	TRBJ2-1	TRBV9	NA	CASSVRTDYNEQFF	TGTGCCAGCAGCGTTAGGACAGACTACAATGAGCAGTTCTTC
TRBD2	TRBJ2-2	TRBV28	NA	CASSSGLAGFVTGELFF	TGTGCCAGCAGTTCGGGACTAGCGGGGTTTGTCACCGGGGAGCTGTTTTTT
NA	TRBJ1-1	TRBV4-1	NA	CASSQEPGLNTEAFF	TGCGCCAGCAGCCAAGAACCAGGGCTGAACACTGAAGCTTTCTTT
NA	TRBJ1-1	TRBV5-1	NA	CASSLRSQASLNTEAFF	TGCGCCAGCAGCTTGCGGTCTCAGGCATCTTTGAACACTGAAGCTTTCTTT
TRBD1	TRBJ1-5	TRBV19	NA	CASSRQGFGNQPQHF	TGTGCCAGTAGCCGACAGGGATTTGGCAATCAGCCCCAGCATTTT
NA	TRBJ2-6	TRBV5-1	few	CASSFAVTSSGANVLTF	TGCGCCAGCAGCTTTGCAGTTACAAGCTCTGGGGCCAACGTCCTGACTTTC
NA	TRBJ1-2	TRBV7-9	NA	CASSLDETASNYGYTF	TGTGCCAGCAGCTTAGACGAGACAGCGAGCAACTATGGCTACACCTTC
TRBD1	TRBJ1-1	TRBV7-6	NA	CASSPWTGRNTEAFF	TGTGCCAGCAGCCCATGGACAGGGCGGAACACTGAAGCTTTCTTT
NA	TRBJ1-1	TRBV19	NA	CASSSRQNTEAFF	TGTGCCAGTAGTTCTCGACAGAACACTGAAGCTTTCTTT
NA	TRBJ2-1	TRBV29-1	NA	CSVEVRGGTFF	TGCAGCGTTGAAGTAAGGGGAGGTACGTTCTTC
TRBD1	TRBJ1-2	TRBV5-5	NA	CASSLGAGDRVKGYTF	TGTGCCAGCAGCTTAGGGGCTGGAGACAGGGTCAAGGGCTACACCTTC